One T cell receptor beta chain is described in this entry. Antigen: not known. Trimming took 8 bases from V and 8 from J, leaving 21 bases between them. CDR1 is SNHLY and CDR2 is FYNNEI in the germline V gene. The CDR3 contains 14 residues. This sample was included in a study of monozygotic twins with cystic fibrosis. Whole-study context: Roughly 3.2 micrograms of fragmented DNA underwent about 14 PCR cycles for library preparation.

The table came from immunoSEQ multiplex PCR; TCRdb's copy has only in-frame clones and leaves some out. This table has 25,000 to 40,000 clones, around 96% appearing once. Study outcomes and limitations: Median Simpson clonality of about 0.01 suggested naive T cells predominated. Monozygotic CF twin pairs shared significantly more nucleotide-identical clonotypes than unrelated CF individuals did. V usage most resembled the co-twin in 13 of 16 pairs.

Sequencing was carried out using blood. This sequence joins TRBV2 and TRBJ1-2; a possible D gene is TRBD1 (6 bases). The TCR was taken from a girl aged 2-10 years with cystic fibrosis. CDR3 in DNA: TGTGCCAGCCGAGGTAGACAGGTATTACGAGGCTACACCTTC. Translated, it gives CASRGRQVLRGYTF.